This passage covers 29 T cell receptor beta chains from one sample sequenced in a study of T cell repertoires in cytomegalovirus infection. What these receptors recognize is not known. Each CDR3 protein is one row after TCRdb ran MiXCR on the reads. The sample includes fewer than 130,000 distinct CDR3 sequences, roughly 39% of them seen just once. The sample consisted of CD8+ T cells from cultured PBMCs, taken from culture after CMV antigen stimulation. The receptor source for this set is a human donor in good health (CMV status not recorded). Some clones in this sample may be carry-over from other donors' samples.

This clonotype was seen only a few times. The chain recombines TRBV10-2 with TRBJ1-1; D is unclear. The CDR3 has 13 residues. Germline-derived CDR1 and CDR2 are WSHSY and SAAADI. Deletions cut 5 bases from V and 5 bases from J, with 12 bases between. CDR3 nucleotide sequence: TGCGCCAGCAGTAGAGAGGATTTGACTGAAGCTTTCTTT. Translated: CASSREDLTEAFF.

The V and J genes are TRBV28 and TRBJ2-3; D may be TRBD2 (5 bases). Germline lookup yields CDR1 MDHEN and CDR2 SYDVKM. This CDR3 contains 15 residues. Trimming shortened V by 7 bases and J by 2 bases, and 16 bases separated the two germline ends. The CDR3 nucleotides are TGTGCCAGCATCGAAAGGGAGCGAGACACAGATACGCAGTATTTT. Encoded protein: CASIERERDTDTQYF.

V is TRBV6-6 and J is TRBJ2-1; D is perhaps TRBD1 or TRBD2 (5 bases each). The CDR3 runs 16 residues. Germline CDR1 reads MNHNY; CDR2 reads SVGAGI (reference sequence). Trimming removed 2 bases at V and 3 bases at J, with 14 bases between. CDR3 sequence reads: CASSYTLEGLYNEQFF. CDR3 bases: TGTGCCAGCAGTTACACCCTAGAGGGGCTCTACAATGAGCAGTTCTTC.

V and J are TRBV28 and TRBJ2-7; 9 nucleotides align to TRBD1. The CDR3 is made up of 15 amino acids. CDR1 and CDR2 from the germline V gene are MDHEN and SYDVKM. Trimming removed 5 bases from V and 2 bases from J; junction bases left unmatched: 7. CDR3 residues: CASSVTGTGTYEQYF. CDR3 coding DNA: TGTGCCAGCAGTGTCACCGGGACAGGGACCTACGAGCAGTACTTC.

This clonotype showed up many times. The chain uses TRBV7-9 and TRBJ2-7, with D perhaps TRBD1 (6 bases). CDR1 and CDR2 from the germline V gene are SEHNR and FQNEAQ (reference sequence). V lost 5 bases and J 2 bases, leaving 13 bases between the germline ends. The CDR3 loop spans 14 amino acids. CDR3 sequence reads: CASSGRTDPYEQYF. The CDR3, as DNA: TGTGCCAGCAGCGGAAGGACAGACCCCTACGAGCAGTACTTC.

This rearrangement joins TRBV9 to TRBJ1-1, with 7 bases identical to TRBD1. The germline CDR1 and CDR2 sequences are SGDLS and YYNGEE. This CDR3 region has 14 residues. V gave up 2 bases and J gave up 3 bases; unmatched junction bases: 4. The CDR3 DNA sequence: TGTGCCAGCAGCGTCGCCACAGGGGACACTGAAGCTTTCTTT. Residues: CASSVATGDTEAFF. Looking up the rest from reference TRBV9 and TRBJ1-1 gives the full variable domain: DSGVTQTPKHLITATGQRVTLRCSPRSGDLSVYWYQQSLDQGLQFLIQYYNGEERAKGNILERFSAQQFPDLHSELNLSSLELGDSALYFCASSVATGDTEAFFGQGTRLTVV.

This clonotype was seen a handful of times. The chain employs TRBV19 and TRBJ1-1; no clear D gene. Germline CDR1 reads LNHDA; CDR2 reads SQIVND (reference sequence). The length of the CDR3 is 14 residues. The germline V and J ends were trimmed by 1 base and 3 bases, with 9 bases remaining between them. CDR3 region: CASSIGGRDTEAFF. CDR3 bases: TGTGCCAGTAGTATAGGGGGAAGAGACACTGAAGCTTTCTTT.

This clonotype was seen only a few times. The rearrangement joins TRBV7-8 to TRBJ1-2, with D perhaps TRBD1 (6 bases). There are 15 residues in the CDR3. V lost 0 bases and J lost 6, with 14 bases in between. Germline V gene lookup returns CDR1 SGHVS and CDR2 FQNEAQ. The CDR3 loop reads CASSLAIRGANGYTF. In DNA form, the CDR3 reads TGTGCCAGCAGCTTAGCGATCAGGGGCGCCAATGGCTACACCTTC.

A few counts support this clonotype. CDR3: CASSYLGNTEAFF. CDR3 DNA sequence: TGTGCCAGCAGTTATCTGGGAAACACTGAAGCTTTCTTT. V is TRBV28 and J is TRBJ1-1; D gene uncertain. Trimming stripped 4 bases from V and 2 bases from J, with 8 bases between. CDR1 and CDR2 (germline): MDHEN, SYDVKM. The CDR3 has 13 amino acids.

The CDR3 protein is CATRQGSSEAFF. As DNA, the CDR3 is TGTGCCACACGACAGGGGTCTTCTGAAGCTTTCTTT. The rearrangement links TRBV24-1 to TRBJ1-1; 8 bases fit TRBD1. The CDR3 runs to 12 residues. In germline, CDR1 is KGHDR, CDR2 SFDVKD. The J segment lost 6 bases and the V segment lost 10 bases, leaving 6 bases of the junction unmatched.

The chain carries TRBV19 and TRBJ1-5, with 7 bases fitting TRBD1. Germline CDR1 reads LNHDA; CDR2 reads SQIVND (reference sequence). The CDR3 runs 17 residues. The V gene end was trimmed by 4 bases and the J gene end by 1 base; junction bases not matched to a gene: 10. CDR3 DNA: TGTGCCAGTAGTAGAAGACAGGGAGTGGAGAGCAATCAGCCCCAGCATTTT. This translates into CASSRRQGVESNQPQHF.

V gene TRBV27 combines with J gene TRBJ1-1, with a tentative D call TRBD1 (5 bases). The CDR3 is made up of 14 amino acids. V gave up 3 bases and J gave up 1 base, with 9 bases separating them. Germline assignment: CDR1 MNHEY and CDR2 SMNVEV (reference sequence). The CDR3 region is CASSLGGANTEAFF. The CDR3 nucleotides are TGTGCCAGCAGTTTGGGGGGAGCGAACACTGAAGCTTTCTTT.

The rearrangement uses TRBV29-1 and TRBJ1-6; maybe TRBD1 (5 bases). Trimming took off 5 bases at V and 4 bases at J, with 9 bases between the two ends. The CDR3 totals 13 residues. Germline V lookup: CDR1 SQVTM, CDR2 ANQGSEA. CDR3 DNA sequence: TGCAGCGTTAGCACAGGTTATAATTCACCCCTCCACTTT. It translates to CSVSTGYNSPLHF.

This clonotype was seen ten or more times. The chain has TRBV4-1 and TRBJ2-7, with D possibly matching TRBD2 (5 bases). V dropped 0 bases and J dropped 0 bases, with 18 bases sitting between them. CDR3 length: 18 amino acids. Per germline, CDR1 MGHRA and CDR2 YSYEKL. For the CDR3, the DNA is TGCGCCAGCAGCCAAGATCACATCGCGGGCGGAAGCTCCTACGAGCAGTACTTC. This sequence encodes CASSQDHIAGGSSYEQYF.

V is TRBV7-2 and J is TRBJ2-3, with D possibly being TRBD1 or TRBD2 (5 bases each). V was shortened by 3 bases and J by 6 bases, with 13 bases between the two germline ends. Germline V gene lookup returns CDR1 SGHTA and CDR2 FQGNSA. The CDR3 is 14 residues long. The CDR3 protein is CASSFASGTDTQYF. The CDR3 DNA follows: TGTGCCAGCAGCTTCGCCTCCGGGACCGATACGCAGTATTTT.

In this sample, this clonotype turned up a few times. The J gene is TRBJ2-1, the V gene TRBV5-4; D could derive from TRBD1 or TRBD2 (6 bases each). The V gene's germline CDR1 is SGHNT and CDR2 YYREEE (reference sequence). The CDR3 runs to 13 residues. The ends were cut back, 4 bases at V and 9 bases at J, with 14 bases in the middle. CDR3 sequence: CASSPGAGTEQFF. The CDR3 DNA follows: TGTGCCAGCAGCCCGGGGGCGGGAACTGAGCAGTTCTTC.

V gene TRBV5-1 combines with J gene TRBJ2-4, with D perhaps being TRBD1 or TRBD2 (5 bases each). Germline CDR1 is SGHRS and CDR2 is YFSETQ. The CDR3 has 13 residues. V was trimmed by 3 bases and J by 4 bases, leaving 8 bases between them. CDR3 in amino acids: CASSWDGKNIQYF. CDR3 DNA: TGCGCCAGCAGCTGGGACGGAAAAAACATTCAGTACTTC.

This clonotype has a count of ten or more. This sequence joins TRBV7-6 and TRBJ2-1; 8 bases fit TRBD2. There are 14 residues in the CDR3. Trimming removed 5 bases from V and 8 bases from J; junction bases left unmatched: 8. Germline CDR1 and CDR2: SGHVS and FNYEAQ. The CDR3 is CASSTGLEWYEQFF. DNA for the CDR3: TGTGCCAGCAGCACGGGACTAGAGTGGTATGAGCAGTTCTTC.

The sample holds many counts of this clonotype. This rearrangement joins TRBV5-1 to TRBJ1-1; D unresolved. Trimming stripped 0 bases from V and 6 bases from J, with 21 bases between. The CDR3 is 17 residues long. CDR1 and CDR2 from the germline V gene are SGHRS and YFSETQ. CDR3 in DNA: TGCGCCAGCAGCTTGGATTTTTGGCAAACGAACGGGCCTGAAGCTTTCTTT. It codes for CASSLDFWQTNGPEAFF. The variable domain in full, with the rest retrieved from reference TRBV5-1 and TRBJ1-1, is KAGVTQTPRYLIKTRGQQVTLSCSPISGHRSVSWYQQTPGQGLQFLFEYFSETQRNKGNFPGRFSGRQFSNSRSEMNVSTLELGDSALYLCASSLDFWQTNGPEAFFGQGTRLTVV.

This chain links TRBV6-5 with TRBJ2-2; TRBD1 might be the D (6 bases). In germline, CDR1 is MNHEY, CDR2 SVGAGI. The CDR3 consists of 15 residues. V lost 4 bases and J lost 4, with 13 bases in between. CDR3 DNA: TGTGCCAGCAGTTTTGCAGGGGCTTTCACCGGGGAGCTGTTTTTT. Translated, it gives CASSFAGAFTGELFF.

The chain links TRBV7-6 to TRBJ1-6; D unclear. Trimming removed 1 base from V and 7 bases from J, with 8 bases in between. The CDR3 is 14 residues long. CDR1 and CDR2 from the germline V gene are SGHVS and FNYEAQ. CDR3 residues: CASSLGGSNSPLHF. The DNA of the CDR3 is TGTGCCAGCAGCTTAGGCGGTAGCAATTCACCCCTCCACTTT.

The chain is built from TRBV27 and TRBJ1-5, with 10 bases fitting TRBD1. In germline, CDR1 is MNHEY, CDR2 SMNVEV (reference sequence). Germline trimming cut 3 bases from V and 7 bases from J; bases unmatched to any gene: 6. This CDR3 has 15 residues. This CDR3 reads CASSFLTGGGQPQHF. The CDR3 DNA reads as TGTGCCAGCAGTTTCCTGACAGGGGGCGGACAGCCCCAGCATTTT.

This clonotype is a singleton in its sample. V is TRBV7-9 and J is TRBJ2-7, with 9 bases fitting TRBD2. The CDR3 consists of 15 residues. CDR1 and CDR2 (germline): SEHNR, FQNEAQ (reference sequence). The V segment lost 5 bases and the J segment 2 bases; nucleotides outside the gene matches: 7. The CDR3 coding sequence is TGTGCCAGCAGCCCCCCGGTAGCGGGGGCCTACGAGCAGTACTTC. It yields the protein CASSPPVAGAYEQYF. The full variable domain, in which reference TRBV7-9 and TRBJ2-7 provide the parts outside the CDR3, is DTGVSQNPRHKITKRGQNVTFRCDPISEHNRLYWYRQTLGQGPEFLTYFQNEAQLEKSRLLSDRFSAERPKGSFSTLEIQRTEQGDSAMYLCASSPPVAGAYEQYFGPGTRLTVT.

This chain joins TRBV2 and TRBJ2-7; D unresolved. V lost 10 bases to trimming and J lost 5 bases, with 9 bases between them. The CDR3 runs 10 residues. Germline V gene lookup returns CDR1 SNHLY and CDR2 FYNNEI. CDR3 bases: TGTGCCACCGGCGCGGACGAGCAGTACTTC. Its protein product is CATGADEQYF.

This CDR3 is CAISEMTGNNQPQHF. The CDR3 bases are TGTGCCATCAGTGAAATGACAGGGAACAATCAGCCCCAGCATTTT. The chain links TRBV10-3 to TRBJ1-5; 7 nucleotides match TRBD1. The CDR3 is made up of 15 amino acids. The trim removed 3 bases at V and 3 bases at J, leaving 5 bases unmatched. Germline V gives CDR1 ENHRY, CDR2 SYGVKD.

This sequence joins TRBV6-5 and TRBJ1-2, with D unresolved. The CDR3 is 13 amino acids. The germline V gene encodes CDR1 MNHEY and CDR2 SVGAGI. This chain's CDR3 is CATGNGANYGYTF. Written as DNA, the CDR3 is TGTGCTACCGGGAACGGGGCTAACTATGGCTACACCTTC.

The chain combines TRBV7-4 with TRBJ1-5; 7 bases align to TRBD1. This CDR3 contains 15 residues. CDR1 SGHVT and CDR2 SQSDAQ come from the germline V gene. The trim removed 0 bases at V and 5 bases at J, leaving 4 bases unmatched. CDR3 DNA sequence: TGTGCCAGCAGCTTAGCAACAGGGGCCCATCAGCCCCAGCATTTT. Translation gives CASSLATGAHQPQHF.

The rearrangement uses TRBV7-7 and TRBJ1-4, with D possibly TRBD1 on 5 matching bases. The V end was cut by 2 bases, the J end by 8 bases, with 12 bases between. CDR1 is SSHAT and CDR2 is FNYEAQ in the germline V gene (reference sequence). This CDR3 has 14 amino acids. The CDR3 DNA reads as TGTGCCAGCAGCTTACGTCAGGGTTTGGAAAAACTGTTTTTT. Translated, it gives CASSLRQGLEKLFF.

J is TRBJ1-1 and V is TRBV12-3 or TRBV12-4; D is uncertain. The CDR3 extends over 13 amino acids. The ends were cut back, 0 bases at V and 8 bases at J, with 10 bases in the middle. DNA for the CDR3: TGTGCCAGCAGTTTAGCGCGAGAAGGGGAAGCTTTCTTT. It specifies CASSLAREGEAFF.